A selection of T cell receptor beta chains follows, all from one sample in a study of T cells after yellow fever vaccination. TCRdb fed the 5' RACE reads into MiXCR, producing one record per CDR3 protein. Of fewer than 450,000 distinct CDR3 sequences detected, 3% to 4.5% appear once; the ten largest clones hold about 24%. This specimen consisted of PBMCs, obtained 5 days after the yellow fever booster vaccination. These receptors were collected from a man between 18 and 29 years old who received the YFV17D yellow fever vaccine. CDR3s include the opening cysteine and the closing phenylalanine or tryptophan. Fields, in order: V gene, J gene, clone size, CDR3 length, CDR3 protein. Clone sizes are given selectively: once, few, many, or a class where the clone is expanded.

TRBV24-1	TRBJ2-1	few	11	CATTGGNEQFF
TRBV12-3/TRBV12-4	TRBJ2-7	NA	15	CASSFFPGRAYEQYF
TRBV28	TRBJ2-5	few	17	CASSTQSGPPRGETQYF
TRBV7-8	TRBJ2-7	many	14	CASSLGTGSYEQYF
TRBV12-3/TRBV12-4	TRBJ2-2	NA	17	CASTLGLAGAVTGELFF
TRBV5-1	TRBJ1-5	few	14	CASSSGQSIQPQHF
TRBV4-2	TRBJ2-3	few	16	CASSQPLAAITDTQYF
TRBV7-9	TRBJ1-4	NA	14	CASSLVRGTEKLFF
TRBV27	TRBJ2-7	many	17	CASSSLVGGYHTTRQYF
TRBV12-3/TRBV12-4	TRBJ2-2	many	13	CATPDPRSGELFF
TRBV20-1	TRBJ2-3	few	15	CSAHSGGASADTQYF
TRBV7-2	TRBJ2-5	NA	14	CASSFGGGVETQYF
TRBV20-1	TRBJ2-1	many	12	CSARGWGNEQFF
TRBV7-2	TRBJ2-3	NA	15	CASSLFASGGDTQYF
TRBV7-2	TRBJ2-7	few	14	CASSPVGWSYEQYF
TRBV7-9	TRBJ1-1	NA	15	CASSLVGRTNTEAFF
TRBV6-5	TRBJ2-5	NA	15	CASSYLAGGQETQYF
TRBV28	TRBJ1-2	NA	14	CASSLGQWNYGYTF
TRBV7-3	TRBJ2-6	few	16	CASSPQGGFGANVLTF
TRBV4-3	TRBJ1-5	few	16	CASSQDYRRLNQPQHF
TRBV12-3/TRBV12-4	TRBJ2-1	NA	14	CASSVNRGTGEQFF
TRBV15	TRBJ1-2	NA	13	CATSRGQGNGYTF
TRBV7-8	TRBJ2-1	few	14	CASSLGVRSHEQFF
TRBV6-5	TRBJ2-3	NA	15	CASSPDRVDPGTQYF
TRBV12-3/TRBV12-4	TRBJ1-2	NA	13	CASSLARTYGYTF
TRBV12-3/TRBV12-4	TRBJ1-1	few	13	CASSHAPQAEAFF
TRBV7-8	TRBJ1-2	NA	14	CASSFLDRRDGYTF
TRBV20-1	TRBJ2-2	many	14	CSATLGGHTGELFF
TRBV5-1	TRBJ2-5	few	16	CASSLSGGLAGETQYF